One sample yielded the 28 T cell receptor beta chains listed below, sequenced in a study of blood T cell repertoires in COVID-19. The method was immunoSEQ multiplex PCR; TCRdb's version includes in-frame clones alone and lacks a portion of them. The table records 13,000 or so clones, roughly 85% of them present only once. The sequenced sample was peripheral blood. All receptors derive from a man in his forties or fifties with active or convalescent COVID-19.

V and J are TRBV2 and TRBJ1-6; 8 bases match TRBD1. Trimming removed 3 bases from V and 10 bases from J; junction bases left unmatched: 8. This CDR3 region has 15 residues. CDR1 is SNHLY and CDR2 is FYNNEI in the germline V gene. The CDR3 region is CASSDPGGVRSPLHF. The CDR3 nucleotides read TGTGCCAGCAGTGACCCAGGGGGCGTTAGATCACCCCTCCACTTT.

V and J are TRBV28 and TRBJ2-7; possible D gene TRBD1, 5 bases. V shed 5 bases and J shed 1 base, with 15 bases lying between them. Looked up from germline, CDR1 is MDHEN and CDR2 is SYDVKM. The CDR3 has 15 amino acids. In nucleotides, the CDR3 is TGTGCCAGCAGTGAAAAAGGGGTTGCGTCCTACGAGCAGTACTTC. Protein: CASSEKGVASYEQYF.

V usage is TRBV6-5 and J usage is TRBJ2-5; D not resolved. CDR3 size: 14 residues. V was trimmed by 6 bases and J by 1 base, leaving 12 bases between them. Germline CDR1 reads MNHEY; CDR2 reads SVGAGI. This chain's CDR3 is CASRQPGAQETQYF. The CDR3 DNA reads TGTGCCAGCAGACAGCCCGGCGCCCAAGAGACCCAGTACTTC.

This chain links TRBV12-3 or TRBV12-4 with TRBJ1-4; 8 bases align to TRBD1. The J segment lost 7 bases and the V segment lost 7 bases, leaving 2 bases of the junction unmatched. The CDR3 extends over 12 amino acids. Here the CDR3 reads CASTDRGEKLFF. The CDR3 DNA reads TGTGCCAGCACCGACAGGGGTGAAAAACTGTTTTTT.

This chain joins TRBV28 and TRBJ1-5; D call uncertain. Germline V gene data show CDR1 as MDHEN and CDR2 as SYDVKM. Trimming removed 2 bases from V and 1 base from J, with 9 bases in between. This CDR3 is 15 amino acids long. In nucleotides, the CDR3 is TGTGCCAGCAGTTTACCTAAAGCGAGCAATCAGCCCCAGCATTTT. This codes for CASSLPKASNQPQHF.

In its sample, this clone ranks as medium-sized. The chain combines TRBV4-1 with TRBJ1-5; TRBD1 matches at 9 bases. Germline CDR1 is MGHRA and CDR2 is YSYEKL. The V segment lost 1 base and the J segment 6 bases; nucleotides outside the gene matches: 4. This CDR3 spans 15 amino acids. The CDR3 sequence is CASSQGRQGGQPQHF. CDR3 in DNA: TGCGCCAGCAGCCAAGGTCGACAGGGGGGTCAGCCCCAGCATTTT.

The chain has TRBV10-3 and TRBJ1-3; 8 bases agree with TRBD1. CDR1 is ENHRY, CDR2 SYGVKD, per germline. The CDR3 has 14 residues. The ends lost 10 bases at V and 3 bases at J; junction bases unmatched: 8. CDR3 protein: CATRPTGDGNTIYF. CDR3 in DNA: TGTGCCACCCGCCCGACAGGGGATGGAAACACCATATATTTT.

The chain carries TRBV7-2 and TRBJ1-6, with no clear D. The CDR3 covers 12 residues. Germline V lookup: CDR1 SGHTA, CDR2 FQGNSA. The ends were cut back, 5 bases at V and 3 bases at J, with 2 bases in the middle. CDR3 nucleotides: TGTGCCAGCAGCCACTATAATTCACCCCTCCACTTT. Its translation is CASSHYNSPLHF.

The chain uses TRBV15 and TRBJ2-1; D not resolved. The germline V and J ends were trimmed by 0 bases and 10 bases, with 10 bases remaining between them. The CDR3 extends over 13 amino acids. Germline lookup yields CDR1 LNHNV and CDR2 YYDKDF (reference sequence). DNA of the CDR3: TGTGCCACCAGCAGAGATCAGGCACGGGAGCAGTTCTTC. This encodes CATSRDQAREQFF.

V is TRBV5-1 and J is TRBJ2-7; 8 nucleotides match TRBD1. This CDR3 contains 15 residues. Germline V gives CDR1 SGHRS, CDR2 YFSETQ. The junction had 9 bases not matched to a gene; V was cut back by 5 bases and J by 2 bases. The CDR3 loop is CASREDRGIPYEQYF. As DNA, the CDR3 is TGCGCCAGCAGGGAAGACAGGGGAATTCCCTACGAGCAGTACTTC.

V gene TRBV18 combines with J gene TRBJ1-3; D may be TRBD1 (5 bases). The CDR3 covers 14 residues. Deletions cut 0 bases from V and 9 bases from J, with 12 bases between. Germline values: CDR1 KGHSH, CDR2 LQKENI. CDR3 residues: CASSPPQGALTIYF. The DNA of the CDR3 is TGTGCCAGCTCACCACCCCAGGGCGCCCTCACCATATATTTT.

The chain has TRBV11-1 and TRBJ1-1; TRBD1 might be the D (6 bases). This CDR3 has 15 amino acids. The V and J ends lost 1 base and 2 bases respectively, with 11 bases between them. CDR1 and CDR2 from the germline V gene are SGHAT and FQDESV (reference sequence). The CDR3 nucleotides are TGTGCCAGCAGCTTAGTCAGGGGCTCTAACACTGAAGCTTTCTTT. This gives the protein CASSLVRGSNTEAFF.

This chain joins TRBV18 and TRBJ2-4; TRBD2 aligns across 8 bases. This CDR3 comprises 14 residues. Germline assignment: CDR1 KGHSH and CDR2 LQKENI. Trimming removed 6 bases from V and 8 bases from J; junction bases left unmatched: 9. The CDR3 bases are TGTGCCAGCTCCGCCGGAACGCGGGGGGACATTCAGTACTTC. Protein product: CASSAGTRGDIQYF.

This chain's CDR3 is CASSFSGGRTDTQYF. The CDR3 nucleotides are TGCGCCAGCAGCTTTTCGGGGGGAAGAACAGATACGCAGTATTTT. The rearrangement uses TRBV5-1 and TRBJ2-3; 7 bases fit TRBD2. V was clipped by 2 bases and J by 3 bases; unmatched bases: 6. The V gene's germline CDR1 is SGHRS and CDR2 YFSETQ. This CDR3 contains 15 residues.

The V gene is TRBV19, the J gene TRBJ2-5; D not certain. The CDR3 length is 14 residues. Deletions cut 4 bases from V and 5 bases from J, with 14 bases between. Germline CDR1 LNHDA, CDR2 SQIVND (reference sequence). The DNA for the CDR3 is TGTGCCAGTAGTACTGGCAATGAAGTGGAGACCCAGTACTTC. Encoded protein: CASSTGNEVETQYF.

The V call is TRBV23-1, the J call TRBJ1-6; D gene unclear. TRBV23-1 is an open reading frame, and its role is uncertain. There are 15 residues in the CDR3. Trimming shortened V by 8 bases and J by 0 bases, and 11 bases separated the two germline ends. This CDR3 is CASPVGSSYNSPLHF. DNA for the CDR3: TGCGCCAGCCCCGTGGGGAGCTCCTATAATTCACCCCTCCACTTT.

The chain couples TRBV5-4 to TRBJ2-7; a weak D match, TRBD1 (6 bases). V was pared by 4 bases and J by 3 bases, with 14 bases between. This CDR3 is 14 amino acids long. From germline, CDR1 is SGHNT and CDR2 YYREEE (reference sequence). The CDR3 DNA reads as TGTGCCAGCAGCCCATACACCAGGGGCTACGAGCAGTACTTC. Amino acid sequence: CASSPYTRGYEQYF. Variable domain in full (rest from reference TRBV5-4 and TRBJ2-7): ETGVTQSPTHLIKTRGQQVTLRCSSQSGHNTVSWYQQALGQGPQFIFQYYREEENGRGNFPPRFSGLQFPNYSSELNVNALELDDSALYLCASSPYTRGYEQYFGPGTRLTVT.

The chain has TRBV6-2 or TRBV6-3 and TRBJ2-3, with 11 bases lining up with TRBD1. Germline CDR1 and CDR2: MNHEY and SVGEGT. V shed 2 bases and J 4 bases; nucleotides not matched to a gene: 14. The CDR3 sequence is 19 residues long. The CDR3 DNA reads TGTGCCAGCAGTTACACTCCCGGGACAGGGGGTGTATTTCCAGATACGCAGTATTTT. This gives the protein CASSYTPGTGGVFPDTQYF.

This chain uses TRBV7-2 with TRBJ1-3; D is unresolved. Trimming stripped 2 bases from V and 4 bases from J, with 3 bases between. This CDR3 contains 12 residues. Germline values: CDR1 SGHTA, CDR2 FQGNSA. Here the CDR3 DNA reads TGTGCCAGCAGCTTATCAGGAAACACCATATATTTT. This gives the protein CASSLSGNTIYF.

The chain links TRBV2 to TRBJ1-1, with D possibly TRBD1 on 5 matching bases. CDR3 length equals 13 residues. Trimming cost V 6 bases and J 1 base, with 9 bases left between them. CDR1 is SNHLY, CDR2 FYNNEI, per germline. The CDR3 DNA sequence: TGTGCCAGCAGCTTTCAGGGGAACACTGAAGCTTTCTTT. Translating gives CASSFQGNTEAFF.

The rearrangement joins TRBV19 to TRBJ2-5; TRBD2 aligns across 8 bases. CDR1 and CDR2 from the germline V gene are LNHDA and SQIVND (reference sequence). V was pared by 5 bases and J by 5 bases, with 7 bases of the junction left unmatched. This CDR3 comprises 14 residues. The CDR3 DNA follows: TGTGCCAGTAGTCCCAGCGGGGGAGCGGAGACCCAGTACTTC. Its translation is CASSPSGGAETQYF. Combining the CDR3 with reference TRBV19 and TRBJ2-5 gives the whole variable domain DGGITQSPKYLFRKEGQNVTLSCEQNLNHDAMYWYRQDPGQGLRLIYYSQIVNDFQKGDIAEGYSVSREKKESFPLTVTSAQKNPTAFYLCASSPSGGAETQYFGPGTRLLVL.

The rearrangement joins TRBV4-3 to TRBJ2-2; tentative D call: TRBD2 (6 bases). Between the trimmed V and J ends, which lost 1 base and 15 bases, there was a span of 18 bases. CDR1 and CDR2 (germline): LGHNA, YSLEER. The CDR3 covers 14 residues. CDR3 nucleotides: TGCGCCAGCAGCCAAGGAGCGAGGCGGGACCCGGTGTTTTTT. It translates to CASSQGARRDPVFF.

In its sample, this clone was seen once. The chain links TRBV4-1 to TRBJ2-7; weak D call: TRBD2 (5 bases). The CDR3 has 14 amino acids. Germline V gives CDR1 MGHRA, CDR2 YSYEKL. V was trimmed by 0 bases and J by 2 bases, leaving 8 bases between them. The chain's CDR3 is CASSQEEATYEQYF. The CDR3 DNA is TGCGCCAGCAGCCAAGAGGAGGCAACCTACGAGCAGTACTTC.

The chain carries TRBV28 and TRBJ1-4; TRBD1 agrees at 7 bases. Germline V gene lookup returns CDR1 MDHEN and CDR2 SYDVKM. CDR3 length: 13 amino acids. Trimming at V came to 5 bases and at J to 7 bases, leaving 4 bases not matched to a gene. CDR3 loop: CASSDRVGEKLFF. The DNA for the CDR3 is TGTGCCAGCAGTGACAGGGTGGGTGAAAAACTGTTTTTT.

The rearrangement uses TRBV16 and TRBJ1-1, with TRBD1 as a possible D gene (5 bases). CDR3 length equals 15 residues. The germline gives CDR1 KGHSY, CDR2 FQNENV. The V end was cut by 4 bases, the J end by 3 bases, with 15 bases between. CDR3 in DNA: TGTGCCAGCAGCCCCCTACGGGGGAGGGACACTGAAGCTTTCTTT. It specifies CASSPLRGRDTEAFF.

This sequence joins TRBV25-1 and TRBJ2-7; D gene uncertain. V lost 2 bases, J lost 7 bases, and 12 bases lay in between. Looked up from germline, CDR1 is MGHDK and CDR2 is SYGVNS. The CDR3 is made up of 13 amino acids. CDR3 loop: CASSENPLREQYF. For the CDR3, the DNA is TGTGCCAGCAGTGAAAATCCCCTGAGAGAGCAGTACTTC.

The chain has TRBV6-5 and TRBJ1-4; D perhaps matches TRBD1 (6 bases). The V gene's germline CDR1 is MNHEY and CDR2 SVGAGI. This CDR3 is built from 14 residues. V was trimmed by 6 bases and J by 7 bases, leaving 15 bases between them. CDR3 amino acids: CASRPTGSGEKLFF. The CDR3 DNA reads TGTGCCAGCAGACCTACAGGGTCTGGTGAAAAACTGTTTTTT.

The J gene is TRBJ1-4, the V gene TRBV2; D not resolved. The length of the CDR3 is 14 residues. V was cut by 2 bases and J by 6 bases, with 10 bases left in between. The germline gives CDR1 SNHLY, CDR2 FYNNEI. The DNA of the CDR3 is TGTGCCAGCAGTGAACGGAGGGAGTATGAAAAACTGTTTTTT. This sequence encodes CASSERREYEKLFF.